A selection of T cell receptor beta chains follows, all from one sample in a study of blood T cell repertoires in COVID-19. Clones were sequenced by immunoSEQ multiplex PCR, and TCRdb holds only the in-frame ones, with some missing. Among roughly 150,000 clones, more than 80% were seen once, and the ten largest hold about 4.5%. Sample: PBMCs or T cells enriched from blood (not recorded which). Receptors originate from a man aged 50 or older who had recovered from COVID-19. Each CDR3 is given with its conserved first and last residue.

j_gene | v_gene | CDR3aa
TRBJ2-2 | TRBV15 | CATSRFSVGELFF
TRBJ1-4 | TRBV24-1 | CATSDPQGDGEKLFF
TRBJ2-1 | TRBV10-3 | CAISESSQGDNEQFF
TRBJ1-2 | TRBV28 | CASSRGADYGYTF
TRBJ1-5 | TRBV10-1 | CASSDRTDRGECNQPQHF
TRBJ2-1 | TRBV7-9 | CASSDNYNEQFF
TRBJ1-1 | TRBV6-6 | CASSYRGANTEAFF
TRBJ1-1 | TRBV27 | CASSPRGRTLNTEAFF
TRBJ1-1 | TRBV5-1 | CASSLDRGKIVDTEAFF
TRBJ1-1 | TRBV7-3 | CASSSGQNTEAFF
TRBJ1-2 | TRBV7-8 | CASSISPGLQIYGYTF
TRBJ2-3 | TRBV19 | CASSIVGLLTDTQYF
TRBJ2-5 | TRBV7-2 | CASSLGVSGPQETQYF
TRBJ1-4 | TRBV15 | CATSRGLVGNEKLFF
TRBJ1-1 | TRBV28 | CASSSSMNTEAFF
TRBJ1-1 | TRBV18 | CASSQEWNTEAFF
TRBJ1-2 | TRBV6-5 | CASSYFPRVANYGYTF
TRBJ1-2 | TRBV3-1/TRBV3-2 | CASSQEGGNYGYTF
TRBJ1-1 | TRBV5-6 | CASSSLGGAGTEAFF
TRBJ1-2 | TRBV6-6 | CASSARGEAYGYTF
TRBJ2-7 | TRBV24-1 | CATRDRGLISYEQYF
TRBJ2-7 | TRBV6-6 | CASSYVGRAAYEQYF
TRBJ2-5 | TRBV7-9 | CASSLRRQRQETQYF
TRBJ1-2 | TRBV21-1 | CASTVAGEYGYTF
TRBJ2-5 | TRBV28 | CASGTPGTGVETQYF
TRBJ1-4 | TRBV27 | CASSLFGGRETNEKLFF
TRBJ2-6 | TRBV2 | CASSEFRSSGANVLTF
TRBJ1-1 | TRBV19 | CASTTSWGGNTEAFF
TRBJ2-7 | TRBV28 | CASSLNGGVQYF
TRBJ1-1 | TRBV3-1/TRBV3-2 | CASSQQGLNTEAFF
TRBJ1-5 | TRBV30 | CAWSSGKLGPQHF
TRBJ1-3 | TRBV5-1 | CASSLTGQGYGNTIYF
TRBJ1-1 | TRBV5-4 | CASSLPGTVNTEAFF
TRBJ1-2 | TRBV7-2 | CASSLSWGPDYGYTF
TRBJ1-2 | TRBV6-4 | CASSVGLTGGYTF
TRBJ1-2 | TRBV3-1/TRBV3-2 | CASSQRGSDYGYTF
TRBJ1-3 | TRBV21-1 | CASGWAHSGNTIYF
TRBJ2-1 | TRBV25-1 | CASSRLSSYNEQFF
TRBJ1-2 | TRBV13 | CASSSRTGAHGYTF
TRBJ2-1 | TRBV18 | CASSLLSNEQFF
TRBJ2-2 | TRBV11-1 | CASSLRQGDTGELFF
TRBJ2-7 | TRBV4-1 | CASSQRLAGVDQYEQYF
TRBJ1-2 | TRBV7-2 | CASSTQQGLDYGYTF
TRBJ1-1 | TRBV4-3 | CASSQDLGTGGRTEAFF
TRBJ2-2 | TRBV11-2 | CASSLGPGLAGSGELFF
TRBJ2-3 | TRBV27 | CASSLSSLGGGPGDTQYF
TRBJ2-7 | TRBV3-1/TRBV3-2 | CASSQELGQGVVEQYF
TRBJ1-3 | TRBV9 | CASSVAPGEGGNTIYF